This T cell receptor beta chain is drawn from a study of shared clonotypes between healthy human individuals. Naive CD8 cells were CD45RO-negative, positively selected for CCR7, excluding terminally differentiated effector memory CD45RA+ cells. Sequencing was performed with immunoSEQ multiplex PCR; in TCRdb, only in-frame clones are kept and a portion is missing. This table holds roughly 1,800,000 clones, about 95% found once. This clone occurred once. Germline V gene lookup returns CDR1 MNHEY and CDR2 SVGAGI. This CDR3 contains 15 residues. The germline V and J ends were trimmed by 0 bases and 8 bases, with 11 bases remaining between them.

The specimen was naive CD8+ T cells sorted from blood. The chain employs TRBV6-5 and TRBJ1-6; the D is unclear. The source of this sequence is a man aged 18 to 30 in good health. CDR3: CASSYSPGGDSPLHF. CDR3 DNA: TGTGCCAGCAGTTACTCGCCAGGCGGGGATTCACCCCTCCACTTT.